This T cell receptor beta chain was sequenced during a study of blood T cell repertoires in COVID-19. Overall study context: Sites across the United States, Italy and Spain contributed samples from acute and convalescent COVID-19. Nucleic acid was either cDNA or gDNA, and it came from T cells, B-cell-depleted T cells, or PBMCs.

Germline CDR1 reads MNHEY; CDR2 reads SMNVEV (reference sequence). This CDR3 contains 14 residues. Trimming took 5 bases from V and 4 from J, leaving 14 bases between them. Methods used by the authors: Amplification from reference gene primers served as the basis for estimated nucleated cell counts. Method: immunoSEQ multiplex PCR; TCRdb's copy keeps in-frame clones and lacks some. For V, J and clone size, that table is used; D and trimming come from the DNA. The sample yields around 96,000 clones, 90% to 95% seen once. The receptor was isolated from a human donor with active COVID-19. The donor label of this sample is uncertain. The sample comprised peripheral blood. The V gene is TRBV27, the J gene TRBJ2-5; a weak D match, TRBD2 (6 bases). CDR3 DNA sequence: TGTGCCAGCAGTCAACTGACTAGAGGAGAGACCCAGTACTTC. Translated, it gives CASSQLTRGETQYF.